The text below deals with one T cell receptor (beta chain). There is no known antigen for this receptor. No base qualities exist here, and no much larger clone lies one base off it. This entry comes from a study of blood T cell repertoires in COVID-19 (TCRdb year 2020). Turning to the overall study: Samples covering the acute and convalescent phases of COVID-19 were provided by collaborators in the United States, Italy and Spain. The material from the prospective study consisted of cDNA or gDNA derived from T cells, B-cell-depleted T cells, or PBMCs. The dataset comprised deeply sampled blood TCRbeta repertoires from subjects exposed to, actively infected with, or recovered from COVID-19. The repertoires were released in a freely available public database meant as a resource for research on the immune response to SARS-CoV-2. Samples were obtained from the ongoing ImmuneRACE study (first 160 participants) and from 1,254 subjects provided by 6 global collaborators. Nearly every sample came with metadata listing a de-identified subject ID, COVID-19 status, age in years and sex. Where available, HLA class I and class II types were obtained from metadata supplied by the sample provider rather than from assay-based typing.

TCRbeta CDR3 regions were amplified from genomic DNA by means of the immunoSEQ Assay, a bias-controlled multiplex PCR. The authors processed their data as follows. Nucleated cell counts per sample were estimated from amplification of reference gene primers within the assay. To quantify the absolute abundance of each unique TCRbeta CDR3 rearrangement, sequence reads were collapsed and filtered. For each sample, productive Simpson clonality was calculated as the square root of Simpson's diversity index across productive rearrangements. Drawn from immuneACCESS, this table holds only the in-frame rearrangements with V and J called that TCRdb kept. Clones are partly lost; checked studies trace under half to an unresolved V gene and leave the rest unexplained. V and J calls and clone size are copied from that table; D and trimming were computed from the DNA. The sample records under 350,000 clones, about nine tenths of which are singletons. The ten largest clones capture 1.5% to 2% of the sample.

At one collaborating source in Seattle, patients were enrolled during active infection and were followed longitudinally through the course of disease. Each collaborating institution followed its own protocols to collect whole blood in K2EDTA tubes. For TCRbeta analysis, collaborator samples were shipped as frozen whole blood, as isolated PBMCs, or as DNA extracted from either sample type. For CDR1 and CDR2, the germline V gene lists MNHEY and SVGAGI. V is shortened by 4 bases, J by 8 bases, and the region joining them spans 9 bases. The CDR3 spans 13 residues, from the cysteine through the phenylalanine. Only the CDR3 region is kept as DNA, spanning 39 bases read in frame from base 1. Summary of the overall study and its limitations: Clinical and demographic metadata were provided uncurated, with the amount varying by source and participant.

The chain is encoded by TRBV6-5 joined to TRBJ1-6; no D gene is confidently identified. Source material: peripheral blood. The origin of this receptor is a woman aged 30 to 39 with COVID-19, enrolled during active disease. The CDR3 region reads CASSFSVDSPLHF. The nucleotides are TGTGCCAGCAGTTTTAGTGTCGATTCACCCCTCCACTTT.